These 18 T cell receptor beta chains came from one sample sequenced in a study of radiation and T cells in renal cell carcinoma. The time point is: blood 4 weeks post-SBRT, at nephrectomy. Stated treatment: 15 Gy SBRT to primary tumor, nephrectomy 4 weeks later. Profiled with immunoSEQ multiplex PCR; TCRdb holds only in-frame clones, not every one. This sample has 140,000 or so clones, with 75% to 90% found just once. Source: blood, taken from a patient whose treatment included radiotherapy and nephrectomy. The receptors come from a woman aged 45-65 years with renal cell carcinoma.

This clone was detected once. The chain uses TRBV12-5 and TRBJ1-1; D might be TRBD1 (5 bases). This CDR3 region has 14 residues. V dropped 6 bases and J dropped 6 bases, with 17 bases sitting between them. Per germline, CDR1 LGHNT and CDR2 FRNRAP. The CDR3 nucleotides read TGTGCTAGTGGCTTGTCACAGGCTCGGGCTGAAGCTTTCTTT. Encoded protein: CASGLSQARAEAFF.

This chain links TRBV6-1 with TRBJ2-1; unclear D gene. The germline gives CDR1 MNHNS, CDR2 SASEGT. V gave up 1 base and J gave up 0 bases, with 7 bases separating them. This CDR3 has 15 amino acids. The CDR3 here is CASSEVWDSYNEQFF. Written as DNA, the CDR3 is TGTGCCAGCAGTGAAGTATGGGACTCCTACAATGAGCAGTTCTTC.

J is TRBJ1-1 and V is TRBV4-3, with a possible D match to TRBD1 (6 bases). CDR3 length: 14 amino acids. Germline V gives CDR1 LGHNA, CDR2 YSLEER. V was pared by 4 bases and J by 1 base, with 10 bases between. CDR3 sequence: CASSPRGWNTEAFF. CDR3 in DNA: TGCGCCAGCAGCCCCAGGGGATGGAACACTGAAGCTTTCTTT.

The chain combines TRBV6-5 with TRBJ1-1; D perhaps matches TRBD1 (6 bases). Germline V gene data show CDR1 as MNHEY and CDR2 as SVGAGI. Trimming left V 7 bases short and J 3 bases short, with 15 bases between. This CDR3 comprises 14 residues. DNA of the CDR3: TGTGCCAGCAACCCCGTGGGGGGCTACACTGAAGCTTTCTTT. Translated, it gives CASNPVGGYTEAFF.

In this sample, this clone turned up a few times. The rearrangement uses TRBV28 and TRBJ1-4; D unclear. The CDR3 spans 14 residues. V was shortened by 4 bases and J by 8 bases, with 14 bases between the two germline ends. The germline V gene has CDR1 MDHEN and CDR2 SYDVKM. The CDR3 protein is CASSSGTGEEKLFF. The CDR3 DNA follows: TGTGCCAGCAGTTCAGGAACCGGGGAGGAAAAACTGTTTTTT.

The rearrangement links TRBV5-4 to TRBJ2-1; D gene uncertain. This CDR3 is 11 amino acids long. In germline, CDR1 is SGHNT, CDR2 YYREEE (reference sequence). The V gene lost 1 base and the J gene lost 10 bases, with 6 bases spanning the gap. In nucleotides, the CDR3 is TGTGCCAGCAGCTTGACGGCAGAGCAGTTCTTC. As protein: CASSLTAEQFF.

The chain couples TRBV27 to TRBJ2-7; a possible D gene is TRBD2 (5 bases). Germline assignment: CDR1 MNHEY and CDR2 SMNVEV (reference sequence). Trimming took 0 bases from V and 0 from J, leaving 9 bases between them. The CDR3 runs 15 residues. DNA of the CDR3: TGTGCCAGCAGTTTATCGGGCGGACTCTCCTACGAGCAGTACTTC. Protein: CASSLSGGLSYEQYF.

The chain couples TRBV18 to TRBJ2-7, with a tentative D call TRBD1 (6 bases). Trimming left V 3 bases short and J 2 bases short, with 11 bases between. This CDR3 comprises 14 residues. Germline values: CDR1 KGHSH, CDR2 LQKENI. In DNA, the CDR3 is TGTGCCAGCTCACCTGGGGGCCTTACCTACGAGCAGTACTTC. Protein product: CASSPGGLTYEQYF. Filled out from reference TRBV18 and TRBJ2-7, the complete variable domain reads NAGVMQNPRHLVRRRGQEARLRCSPMKGHSHVYWYRQLPEEGLKFMVYLQKENIIDESGMPKERFSAEFPKEGPSILRIQQVVRGDSAAYFCASSPGGLTYEQYFGPGTRLTVT.

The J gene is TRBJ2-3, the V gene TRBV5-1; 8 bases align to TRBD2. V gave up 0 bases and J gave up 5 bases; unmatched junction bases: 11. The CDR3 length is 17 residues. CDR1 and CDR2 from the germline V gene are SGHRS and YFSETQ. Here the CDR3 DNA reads TGCGCCAGCAGCTTGGACTTTGCGGGGGGATCCAGAGATACGCAGTATTTT. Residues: CASSLDFAGGSRDTQYF.

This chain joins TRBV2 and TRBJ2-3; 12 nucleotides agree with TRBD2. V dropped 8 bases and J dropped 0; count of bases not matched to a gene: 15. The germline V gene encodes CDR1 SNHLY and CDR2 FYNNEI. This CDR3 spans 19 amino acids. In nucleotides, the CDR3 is TGTGCCAGCGATGGACTAGCGGGATTCGGAGGGGACAGCACAGATACGCAGTATTTT. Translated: CASDGLAGFGGDSTDTQYF.

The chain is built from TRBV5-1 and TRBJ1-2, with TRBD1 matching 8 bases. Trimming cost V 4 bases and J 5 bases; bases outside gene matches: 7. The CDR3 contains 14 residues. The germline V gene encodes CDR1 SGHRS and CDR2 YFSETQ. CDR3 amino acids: CASSPGQGGYGYTF. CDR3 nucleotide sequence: TGCGCCAGCAGCCCAGGACAGGGTGGATATGGCTACACCTTC.

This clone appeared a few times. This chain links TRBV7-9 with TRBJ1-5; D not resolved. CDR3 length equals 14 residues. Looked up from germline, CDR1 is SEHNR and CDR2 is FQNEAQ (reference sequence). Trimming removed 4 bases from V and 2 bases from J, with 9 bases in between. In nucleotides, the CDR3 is TGTGCCAGCAGCTCCCGTGGGGGCAATCAGCCCCAGCATTTT. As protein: CASSSRGGNQPQHF.

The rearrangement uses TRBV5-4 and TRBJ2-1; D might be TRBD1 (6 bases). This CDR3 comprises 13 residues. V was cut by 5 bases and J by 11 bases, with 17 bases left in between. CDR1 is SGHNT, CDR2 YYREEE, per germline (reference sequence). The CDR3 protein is CASRFAPGQKQFF. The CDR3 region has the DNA TGTGCCAGCAGATTCGCTCCGGGACAAAAGCAGTTCTTC.

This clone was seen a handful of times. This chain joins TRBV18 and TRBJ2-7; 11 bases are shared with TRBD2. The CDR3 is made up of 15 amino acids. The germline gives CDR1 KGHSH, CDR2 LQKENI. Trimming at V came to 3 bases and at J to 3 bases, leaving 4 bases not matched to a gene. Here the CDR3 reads CASSPGTSGVYEQYF. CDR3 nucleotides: TGTGCCAGCTCACCGGGGACTAGCGGAGTCTACGAGCAGTACTTC. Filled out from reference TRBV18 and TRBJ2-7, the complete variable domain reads NAGVMQNPRHLVRRRGQEARLRCSPMKGHSHVYWYRQLPEEGLKFMVYLQKENIIDESGMPKERFSAEFPKEGPSILRIQQVVRGDSAAYFCASSPGTSGVYEQYFGPGTRLTVT.

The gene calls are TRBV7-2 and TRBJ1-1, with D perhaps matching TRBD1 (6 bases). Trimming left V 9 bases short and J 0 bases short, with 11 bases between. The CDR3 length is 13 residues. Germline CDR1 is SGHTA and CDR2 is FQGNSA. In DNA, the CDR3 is TGTGCCAGAAGGGACACTTTGAACACTGAAGCTTTCTTT. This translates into CARRDTLNTEAFF.

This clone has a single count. CDR3 protein: CASSLARTSSGNTIYF. CDR3 sequence (DNA): TGTGCCAGCAGCTTAGCTCGGACCTCCTCTGGAAACACCATATATTTT. This sequence joins TRBV7-2 and TRBJ1-3; unclear D gene. The V end lost 0 bases, the J end lost 0 bases, and 9 bases lay between the germline ends. The CDR3 is 16 residues long. CDR1 SGHTA and CDR2 FQGNSA come from the germline V gene.

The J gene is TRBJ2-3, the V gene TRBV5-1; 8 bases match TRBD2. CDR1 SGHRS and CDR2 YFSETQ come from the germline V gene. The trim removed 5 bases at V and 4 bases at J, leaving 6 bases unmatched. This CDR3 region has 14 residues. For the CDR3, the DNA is TGCGCCAGCAGGCTTAGCGGGATCTCAGATACGCAGTATTTT. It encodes CASRLSGISDTQYF. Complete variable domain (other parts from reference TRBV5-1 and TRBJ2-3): KAGVTQTPRYLIKTRGQQVTLSCSPISGHRSVSWYQQTPGQGLQFLFEYFSETQRNKGNFPGRFSGRQFSNSRSEMNVSTLELGDSALYLCASRLSGISDTQYFGPGTRLTVL.

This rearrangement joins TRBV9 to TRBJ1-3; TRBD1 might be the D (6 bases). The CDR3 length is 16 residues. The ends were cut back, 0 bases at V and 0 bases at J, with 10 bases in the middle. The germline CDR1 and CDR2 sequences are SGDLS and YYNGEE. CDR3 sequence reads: CASSVGDTNSGNTIYF. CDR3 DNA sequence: TGTGCCAGCAGCGTAGGGGACACCAACTCTGGAAACACCATATATTTT.